The clone carrying this T cell receptor beta chain came up a few times. This sample is drawn from a study of blood T cell repertoires in COVID-19. Overall study context: T cells, B-cell-depleted T cells, or PBMCs supplied cDNA or gDNA.

How the authors handled the data: The assay estimated nucleated cells by amplifying reference gene primers. TCRdb keeps only in-frame clones here, not all; method: immunoSEQ multiplex PCR. V, J and clone size were drawn from that table, and D and trimming were deduced from the DNA. The table has approximately 140,000 clones, 70% to 90% seen once. Deletions cut 4 bases from V and 4 bases from J, with 11 bases between. The CDR3 contains 13 residues. Germline CDR1 and CDR2: LNHDA and SQIVND (reference sequence). Resolution of symptoms, clearance, or two negative PCRs was present in recovered Cohort 3 donors.

Sequencing was performed on PBMCs or T cells enriched from blood (not recorded which). The receptor comes from a woman in her forties or fifties who had recovered from COVID-19. V gene TRBV19 combines with J gene TRBJ2-7; a possible D gene is TRBD2 (6 bases). The CDR3 sequence is CASSNTGLYEQYF. The CDR3 region has the DNA TGTGCCAGTAGTAATACCGGACTATACGAGCAGTACTTC.